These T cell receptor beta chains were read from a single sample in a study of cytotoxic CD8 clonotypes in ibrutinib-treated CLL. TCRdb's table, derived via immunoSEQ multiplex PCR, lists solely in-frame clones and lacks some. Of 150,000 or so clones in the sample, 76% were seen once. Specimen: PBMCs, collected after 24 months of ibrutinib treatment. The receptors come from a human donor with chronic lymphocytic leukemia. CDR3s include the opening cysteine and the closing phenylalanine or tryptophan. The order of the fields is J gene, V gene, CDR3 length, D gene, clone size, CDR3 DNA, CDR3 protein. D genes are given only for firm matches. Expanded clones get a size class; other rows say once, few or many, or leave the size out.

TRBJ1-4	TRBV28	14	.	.	TGTGCCAGCAACGGGGGGGGAACTAATGAAAAACTGTTTTTT	CASNGGGTNEKLFF
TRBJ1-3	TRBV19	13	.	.	TGTGCCAGTACCACCTCCCCCGGAAACACCATATATTTT	CASTTSPGNTIYF
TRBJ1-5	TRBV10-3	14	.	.	TGTGCCATCAGACCCGCCGCTAGCAATCAGCCCCAGCATTTT	CAIRPAASNQPQHF
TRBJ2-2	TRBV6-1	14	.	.	TGTGCCAGCAGTGGGGCTCGAGTGGCCGGGGAGCTGTTTTTT	CASSGARVAGELFF
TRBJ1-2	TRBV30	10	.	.	TGTGCCTGGGGGAGGTATGGCTACACCTTC	CAWGRYGYTF
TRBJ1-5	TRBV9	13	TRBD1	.	TGTGCCAGCAGCCCAAGCGGGACAGGGAACCAGCATTTT	CASSPSGTGNQHF
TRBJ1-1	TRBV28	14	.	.	TGTGCCAGCTTTGGTCAAACGACGGGACCTGAAGCTTTCTTT	CASFGQTTGPEAFF
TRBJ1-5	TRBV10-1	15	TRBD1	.	TGCGCCAGCACTCGGACAGGGGCAAGCAATCAGCCCCAGCATTTT	CASTRTGASNQPQHF
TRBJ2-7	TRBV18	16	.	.	TGTGCCAGCTCCCTGGGGCCGACACTTTCAACCTACGAGCAGTACTTC	CASSLGPTLSTYEQYF
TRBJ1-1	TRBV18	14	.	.	TGTGCCAGCTCACCCCACGTGGGGGGCACTGAAGCTTTCTTT	CASSPHVGGTEAFF
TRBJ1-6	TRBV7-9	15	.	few	TGTGCCAGCAGCCCTCTTGGCTCCTATAATTCACCCCTCCACTTT	CASSPLGSYNSPLHF
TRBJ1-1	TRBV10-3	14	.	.	TGTGCCACCAGGCACAGGGAAGGGAACACTGAAGCTTTCTTT	CATRHREGNTEAFF
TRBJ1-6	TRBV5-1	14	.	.	TGCGCCAGCGGGACGGGAGACGAGGGTTCACCCCTCCACTTT	CASGTGDEGSPLHF
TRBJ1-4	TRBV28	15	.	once	.	CASSSSGQGSEKLFF
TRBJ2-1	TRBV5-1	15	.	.	TGCGCCAGCAGCTTGGGACCAGGGGGGAGGAATGAGCAGTTCTTC	CASSLGPGGRNEQFF
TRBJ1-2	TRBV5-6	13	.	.	TGTGCCAGCAGCCCAGGAAGGAACTATGGCTACACCTTC	CASSPGRNYGYTF
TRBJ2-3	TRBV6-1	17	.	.	TGTGCCAGCAGTGAGAGGGGGGGGGCCCCCGGGGTAGATACGCAGTATTTT	CASSERGGAPGVDTQYF
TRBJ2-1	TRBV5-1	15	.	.	TGCGCCAGCAGCCCCCGGGGCTACCCAGACACCCAGCAGTTCTTC	CASSPRGYPDTQQFF
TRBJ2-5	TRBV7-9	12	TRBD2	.	TGTGCCAGCGGCGCGGGAGGTGAGACCCAGTACTTC	CASGAGGETQYF
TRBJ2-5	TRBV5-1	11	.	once	TGCGCCAGCAGCTCGCCTCAGACCCAGTACTTC	CASSSPQTQYF
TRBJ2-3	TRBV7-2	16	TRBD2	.	TGTGCCAGCAGCCCGACCCTAGCGGGGGCGCGGGATACGCAGTATTTT	CASSPTLAGARDTQYF
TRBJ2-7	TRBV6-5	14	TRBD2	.	TGTGCCAGCAGGGCTAGCGGGAGCTCCTACGAGCAGTACTTC	CASRASGSSYEQYF
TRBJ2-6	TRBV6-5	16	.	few	TGTGCCAGCAGTTACTCACCGGGCTCTGGGGCCAACGTCCTGACTTTC	CASSYSPGSGANVLTF
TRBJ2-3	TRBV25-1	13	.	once	TGTGCCAGCAGCGGGGTGGGCACAGATACGCAGTATTTT	CASSGVGTDTQYF
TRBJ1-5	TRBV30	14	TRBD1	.	TGTGCCTGGAGTGTAGGGACAGACAATCAGCCCCAGCATTTT	CAWSVGTDNQPQHF
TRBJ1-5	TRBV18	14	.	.	TGTGCCAGCTCCCGGGGGGGAGGCAATCAGCCCCAGCATTTT	CASSRGGGNQPQHF
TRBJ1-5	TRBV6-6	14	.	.	TGTGCCAGCAGTCCAATCCAACAGGGTCAGCCCCAGCATTTT	CASSPIQQGQPQHF
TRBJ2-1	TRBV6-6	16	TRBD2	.	TGTGCCAGCAGTTACCCAACTAGCGGGGCCGGTGGTGAGCAGTTCTTC	CASSYPTSGAGGEQFF
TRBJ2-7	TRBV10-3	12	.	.	TGTGCCATCGGGCGGGGGCAGTACGAGCAGTACTTC	CAIGRGQYEQYF
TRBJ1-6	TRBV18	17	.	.	TGTGCCAGCTCACGCGAGGTGGGAAGCTCCTATAATTCACCCCTCCACTTT	CASSREVGSSYNSPLHF
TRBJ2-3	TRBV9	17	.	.	TGTGCCAGCAGCGTAGCCCCTCTAGGGTTGGGCACAGATACGCAGTATTTT	CASSVAPLGLGTDTQYF
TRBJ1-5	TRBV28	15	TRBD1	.	TGTGCCAGCGGAACCTGGGGGACAGGGAATCAGCCCCAGCATTTT	CASGTWGTGNQPQHF
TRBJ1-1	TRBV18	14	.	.	TGTGCCAGCTCACCACAGGGGGGGAACACTGAAGCTTTCTTT	CASSPQGGNTEAFF
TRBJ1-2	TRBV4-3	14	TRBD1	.	TGCGCCAGCAGCCAAGAGTCAGGGGGCTATGGCTACACCTTC	CASSQESGGYGYTF
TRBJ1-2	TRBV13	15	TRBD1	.	TGTGCCAGCAAAAACAGGGGCCTAGCTAACTATGGCTACACCTTC	CASKNRGLANYGYTF
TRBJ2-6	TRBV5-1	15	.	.	TGCGCCAGCAGCCAACCGTCGGCTGGGGCCAACGTCCTGACTTTC	CASSQPSAGANVLTF